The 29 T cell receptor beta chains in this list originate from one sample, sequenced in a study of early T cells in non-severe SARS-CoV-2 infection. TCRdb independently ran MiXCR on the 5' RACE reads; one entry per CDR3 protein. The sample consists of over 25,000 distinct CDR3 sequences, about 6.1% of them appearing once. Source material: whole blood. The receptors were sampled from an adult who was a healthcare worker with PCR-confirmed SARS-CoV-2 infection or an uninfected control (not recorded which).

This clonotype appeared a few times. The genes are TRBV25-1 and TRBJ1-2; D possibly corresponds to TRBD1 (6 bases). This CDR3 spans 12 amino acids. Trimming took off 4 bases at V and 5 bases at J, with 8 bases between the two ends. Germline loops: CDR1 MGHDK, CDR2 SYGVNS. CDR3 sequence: CASSADRYGYTF. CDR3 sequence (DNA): TGTGCCAGCAGTGCGGACAGATATGGCTACACCTTC.

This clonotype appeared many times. CDR3 region: CASSAWSSLHF. The CDR3 DNA sequence: TGTGCCAGCAGTGCGTGGTCATCCCTCCACTTT. This chain links TRBV28 with TRBJ1-6, with D unclear. This CDR3 region has 11 residues. Germline V lookup: CDR1 MDHEN, CDR2 SYDVKM. V was pared by 5 bases and J by 14 bases, with 10 bases between.

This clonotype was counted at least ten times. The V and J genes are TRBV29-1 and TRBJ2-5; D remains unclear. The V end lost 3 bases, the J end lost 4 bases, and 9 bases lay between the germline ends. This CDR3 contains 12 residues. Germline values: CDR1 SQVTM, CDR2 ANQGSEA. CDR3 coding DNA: TGCAGCGTTGAGGGATCAGGAGAGACCCAGTACTTC. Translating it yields CSVEGSGETQYF. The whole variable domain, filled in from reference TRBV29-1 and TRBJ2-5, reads SAVISQKPSRDICQRGTSLTIQCQVDSQVTMMFWYRQQPGQSLTLIATANQGSEATYESGFVIDKFPISRPNLTFSTLTVSNMSPEDSSIYLCSVEGSGETQYFGPGTRLLVL.

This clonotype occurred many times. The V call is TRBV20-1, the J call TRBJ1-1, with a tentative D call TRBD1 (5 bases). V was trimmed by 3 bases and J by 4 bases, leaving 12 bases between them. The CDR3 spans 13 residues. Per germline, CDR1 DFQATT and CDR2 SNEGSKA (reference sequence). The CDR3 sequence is CSASFPGSTEAFF. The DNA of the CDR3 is TGCAGTGCTAGTTTCCCAGGGAGCACTGAAGCTTTCTTT.

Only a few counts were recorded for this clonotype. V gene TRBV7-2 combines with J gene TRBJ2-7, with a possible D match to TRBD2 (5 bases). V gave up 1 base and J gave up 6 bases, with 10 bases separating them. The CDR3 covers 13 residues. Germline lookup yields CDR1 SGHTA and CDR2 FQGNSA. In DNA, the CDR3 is TGTGCCAGCAGCTTAGAACAGCGGCGCGAGCAGTACTTC. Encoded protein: CASSLEQRREQYF.

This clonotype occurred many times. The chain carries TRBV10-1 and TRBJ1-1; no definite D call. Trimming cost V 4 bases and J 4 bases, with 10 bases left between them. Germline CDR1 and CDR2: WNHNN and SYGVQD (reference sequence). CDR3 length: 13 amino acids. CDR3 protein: CASSVQESTEAFF. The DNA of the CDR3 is TGCGCCAGCAGTGTGCAGGAGAGCACTGAAGCTTTCTTT.

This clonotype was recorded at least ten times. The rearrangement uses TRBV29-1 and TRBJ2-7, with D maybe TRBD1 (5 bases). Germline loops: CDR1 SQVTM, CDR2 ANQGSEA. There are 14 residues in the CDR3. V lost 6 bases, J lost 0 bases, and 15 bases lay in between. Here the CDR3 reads CSVRDRVSSYEQYF. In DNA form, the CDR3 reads TGCAGCGTCCGCGACAGAGTGAGCTCCTACGAGCAGTACTTC.

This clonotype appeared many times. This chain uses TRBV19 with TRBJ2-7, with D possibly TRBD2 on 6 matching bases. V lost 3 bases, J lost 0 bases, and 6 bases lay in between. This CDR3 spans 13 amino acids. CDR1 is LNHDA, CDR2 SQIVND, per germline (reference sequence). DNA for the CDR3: TGTGCCAGTAGTATCGGGGGCTCCTACGAGCAGTACTTC. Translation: CASSIGGSYEQYF.

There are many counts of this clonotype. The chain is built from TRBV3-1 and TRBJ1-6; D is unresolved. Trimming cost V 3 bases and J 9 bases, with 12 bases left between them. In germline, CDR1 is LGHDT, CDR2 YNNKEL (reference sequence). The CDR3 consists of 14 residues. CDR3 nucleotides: TGTGCCAGCAGCCACGAGCCCGGATCTTCACCCCTCCACTTT. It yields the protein CASSHEPGSSPLHF.

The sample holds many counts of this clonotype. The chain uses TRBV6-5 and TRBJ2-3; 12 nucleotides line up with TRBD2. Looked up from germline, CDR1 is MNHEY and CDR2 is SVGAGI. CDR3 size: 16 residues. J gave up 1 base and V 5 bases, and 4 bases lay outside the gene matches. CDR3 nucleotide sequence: TGTGCCAGCAGTGACTGGACTAGCGGGGGCACAGATACGCAGTATTTT. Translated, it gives CASSDWTSGGTDTQYF.

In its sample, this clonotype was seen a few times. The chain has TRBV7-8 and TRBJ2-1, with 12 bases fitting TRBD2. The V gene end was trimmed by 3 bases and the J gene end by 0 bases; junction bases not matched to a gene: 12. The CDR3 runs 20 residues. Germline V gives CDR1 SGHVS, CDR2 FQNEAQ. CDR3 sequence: CASSFGLAGTKESSYNEQFF. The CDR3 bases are TGTGCCAGCAGCTTCGGACTAGCGGGGACCAAAGAGAGCTCCTACAATGAGCAGTTCTTC.

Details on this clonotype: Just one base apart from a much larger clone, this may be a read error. CDR3: CASTRTGDVSPLHF. The DNA of the CDR3 is TGTGCCAGCACTCGGACAGGGGATGTTTCACCCCTCCACTTT. The rearrangement joins TRBV9 to TRBJ1-6, with 9 bases fitting TRBD1. The length of the CDR3 is 14 residues. CDR1 and CDR2 (germline): SGDLS, YYNGEE. Unmatched junction bases numbered 7, after V lost 6 bases and J lost 9 bases.

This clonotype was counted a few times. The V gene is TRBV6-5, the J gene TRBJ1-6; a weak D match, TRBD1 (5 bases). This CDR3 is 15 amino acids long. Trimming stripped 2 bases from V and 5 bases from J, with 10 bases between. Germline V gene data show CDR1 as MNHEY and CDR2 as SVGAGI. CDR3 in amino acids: CASSYGGFNNSPLHF. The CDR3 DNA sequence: TGTGCCAGCAGTTACGGGGGGTTCAATAATTCACCCCTCCACTTT.

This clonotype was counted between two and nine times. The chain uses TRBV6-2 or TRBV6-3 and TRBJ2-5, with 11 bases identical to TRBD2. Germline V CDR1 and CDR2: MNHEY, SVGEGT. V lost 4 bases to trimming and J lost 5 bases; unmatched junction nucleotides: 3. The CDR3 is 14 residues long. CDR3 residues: CASSFSGGAETQYF. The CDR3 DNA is TGTGCCAGCAGTTTTAGCGGGGGGGCGGAGACCCAGTACTTC.

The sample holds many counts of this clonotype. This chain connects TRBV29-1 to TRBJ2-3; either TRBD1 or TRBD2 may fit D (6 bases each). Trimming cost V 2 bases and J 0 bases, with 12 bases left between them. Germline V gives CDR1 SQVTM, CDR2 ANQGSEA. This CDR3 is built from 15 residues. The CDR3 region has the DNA TGCAGCGTTGAAAATCGAGGGGGGAGCACAGATACGCAGTATTTT. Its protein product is CSVENRGGSTDTQYF.

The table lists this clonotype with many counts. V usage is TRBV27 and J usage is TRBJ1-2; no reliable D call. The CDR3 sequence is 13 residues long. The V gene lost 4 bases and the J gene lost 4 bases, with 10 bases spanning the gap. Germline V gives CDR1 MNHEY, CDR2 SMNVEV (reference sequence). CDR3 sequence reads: CASSSLRTYGYTF. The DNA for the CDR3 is TGTGCCAGCAGTTCCCTAAGGACCTATGGCTACACCTTC.

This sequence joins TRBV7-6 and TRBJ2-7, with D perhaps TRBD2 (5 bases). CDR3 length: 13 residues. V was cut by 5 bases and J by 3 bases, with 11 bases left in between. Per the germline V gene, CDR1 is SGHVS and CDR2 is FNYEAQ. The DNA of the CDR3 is TGTGCCAGCAGCCTTTCGAGGGACTACGAGCAGTACTTC. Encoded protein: CASSLSRDYEQYF. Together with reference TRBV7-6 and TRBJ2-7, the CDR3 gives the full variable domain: GAGVSQSPRYKVTKRGQDVALRCDPISGHVSLYWYRQALGQGPEFLTYFNYEAQQDKSGLPNDRFSAERPEGSISTLTIQRTEQRDSAMYRCASSLSRDYEQYFGPGTRLTVT.

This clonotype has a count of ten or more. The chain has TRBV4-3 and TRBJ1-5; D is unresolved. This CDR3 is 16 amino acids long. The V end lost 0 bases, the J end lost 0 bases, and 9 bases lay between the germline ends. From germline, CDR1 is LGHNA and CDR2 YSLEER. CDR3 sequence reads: CASSQDLSSSNQPQHF. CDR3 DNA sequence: TGCGCCAGCAGCCAAGATCTCAGCAGTAGCAATCAGCCCCAGCATTTT.

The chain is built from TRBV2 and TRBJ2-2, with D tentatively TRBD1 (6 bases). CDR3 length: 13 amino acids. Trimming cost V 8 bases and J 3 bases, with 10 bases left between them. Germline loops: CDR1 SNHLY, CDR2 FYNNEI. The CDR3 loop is CASFRGDTGELFF. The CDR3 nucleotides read TGTGCCAGCTTCAGGGGTGACACCGGGGAGCTGTTTTTT.

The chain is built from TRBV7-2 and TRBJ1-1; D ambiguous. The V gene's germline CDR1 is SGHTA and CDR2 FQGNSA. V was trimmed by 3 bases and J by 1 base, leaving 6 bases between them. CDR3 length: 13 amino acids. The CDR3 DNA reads TGTGCCAGCAGCTTTGGGGAGAACACTGAAGCTTTCTTT. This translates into CASSFGENTEAFF.

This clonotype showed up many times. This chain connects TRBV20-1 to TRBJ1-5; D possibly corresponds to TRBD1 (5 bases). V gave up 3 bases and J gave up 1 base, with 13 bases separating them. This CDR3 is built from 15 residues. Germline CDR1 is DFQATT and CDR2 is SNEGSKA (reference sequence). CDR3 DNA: TGCAGTGCTAGTCGGGGGGAGCTAAGCAATCAGCCCCAGCATTTT. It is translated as CSASRGELSNQPQHF.

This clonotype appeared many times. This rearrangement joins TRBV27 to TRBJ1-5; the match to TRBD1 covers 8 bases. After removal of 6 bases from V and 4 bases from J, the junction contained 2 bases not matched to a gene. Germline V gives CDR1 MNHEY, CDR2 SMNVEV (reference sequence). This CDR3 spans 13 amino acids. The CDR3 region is CASSGQGNQPQHF. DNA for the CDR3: TGTGCCAGCAGCGGACAGGGTAATCAGCCCCAGCATTTT.

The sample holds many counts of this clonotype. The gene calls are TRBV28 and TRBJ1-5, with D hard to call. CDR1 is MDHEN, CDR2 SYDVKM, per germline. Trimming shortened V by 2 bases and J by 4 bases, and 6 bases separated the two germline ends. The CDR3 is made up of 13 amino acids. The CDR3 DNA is TGTGCCAGCAGTTTAGGGTCTAATCAGCCCCAGCATTTT. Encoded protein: CASSLGSNQPQHF.

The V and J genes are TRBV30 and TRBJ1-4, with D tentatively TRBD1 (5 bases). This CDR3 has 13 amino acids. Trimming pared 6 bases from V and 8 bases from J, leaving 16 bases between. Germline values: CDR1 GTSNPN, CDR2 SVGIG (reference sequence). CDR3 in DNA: TGTGCCTGCGGGGGGGACTTCGCCGAAAAACTGTTTTTT. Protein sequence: CACGGDFAEKLFF.

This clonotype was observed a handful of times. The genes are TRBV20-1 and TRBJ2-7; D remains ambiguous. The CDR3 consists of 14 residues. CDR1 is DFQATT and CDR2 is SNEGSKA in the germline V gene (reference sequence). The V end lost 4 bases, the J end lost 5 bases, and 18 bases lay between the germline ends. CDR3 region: CSANRAPSLDEQYF. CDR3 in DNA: TGCAGTGCTAACCGGGCCCCCTCCTTGGACGAGCAGTACTTC.

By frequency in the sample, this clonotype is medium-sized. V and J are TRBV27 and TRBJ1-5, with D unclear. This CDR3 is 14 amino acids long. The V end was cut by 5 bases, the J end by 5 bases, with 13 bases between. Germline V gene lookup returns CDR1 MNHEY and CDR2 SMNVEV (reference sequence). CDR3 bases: TGTGCCAGCAGTCCTTTGGGGTTACATCAGCCCCAGCATTTT. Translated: CASSPLGLHQPQHF.

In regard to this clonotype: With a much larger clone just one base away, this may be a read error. This CDR3 reads CVSSGGRMNTEAFF. CDR3 nucleotide sequence: TGTGTCAGCTCAGGAGGACGGATGAACACTGAAGCTTTCTTT. The chain uses TRBV18 and TRBJ1-1; no clear D gene. Germline CDR1 is KGHSH and CDR2 is LQKENI. This CDR3 comprises 14 residues.

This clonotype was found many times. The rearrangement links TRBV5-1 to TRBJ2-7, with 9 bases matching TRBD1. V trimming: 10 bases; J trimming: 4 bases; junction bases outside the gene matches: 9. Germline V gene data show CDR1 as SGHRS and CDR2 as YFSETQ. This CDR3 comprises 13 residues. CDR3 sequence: CASAGTGPYEQYF. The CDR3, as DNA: TGCGCCTCCGCCGGGACAGGGCCGTACGAGCAGTACTTC.

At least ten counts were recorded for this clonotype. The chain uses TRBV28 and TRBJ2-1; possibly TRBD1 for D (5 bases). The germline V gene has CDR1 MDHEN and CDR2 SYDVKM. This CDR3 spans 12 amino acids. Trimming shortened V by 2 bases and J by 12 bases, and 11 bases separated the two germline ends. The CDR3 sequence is CASSLTGLGQFF. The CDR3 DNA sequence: TGTGCCAGCAGTTTAACAGGTTTAGGGCAGTTCTTC.